What follows describes a single T cell receptor beta chain. These data originate in a study of control samples from healthy donors and cancer patients. Germline V gives CDR1 ENHRY, CDR2 SYGVKD. The CDR3 runs 14 residues. Trimming stripped 5 bases from V and 0 bases from J, with 8 bases between. TCRdb's table, derived via immunoSEQ multiplex PCR, lists solely in-frame clones and lacks some. The sample includes about 89,000 clones, around nine tenths of them seen just once. The sample taken for sequencing was blood. The receptor was derived from a man younger than 40 in good health. This rearrangement joins TRBV10-3 to TRBJ1-5; D is possibly TRBD1 (6 bases). The CDR3 sequence: CAISNRDSNQPQHF. CDR3 nucleotide sequence: TGTGCCATCAGTAACAGGGATAGCAATCAGCCCCAGCATTTT.